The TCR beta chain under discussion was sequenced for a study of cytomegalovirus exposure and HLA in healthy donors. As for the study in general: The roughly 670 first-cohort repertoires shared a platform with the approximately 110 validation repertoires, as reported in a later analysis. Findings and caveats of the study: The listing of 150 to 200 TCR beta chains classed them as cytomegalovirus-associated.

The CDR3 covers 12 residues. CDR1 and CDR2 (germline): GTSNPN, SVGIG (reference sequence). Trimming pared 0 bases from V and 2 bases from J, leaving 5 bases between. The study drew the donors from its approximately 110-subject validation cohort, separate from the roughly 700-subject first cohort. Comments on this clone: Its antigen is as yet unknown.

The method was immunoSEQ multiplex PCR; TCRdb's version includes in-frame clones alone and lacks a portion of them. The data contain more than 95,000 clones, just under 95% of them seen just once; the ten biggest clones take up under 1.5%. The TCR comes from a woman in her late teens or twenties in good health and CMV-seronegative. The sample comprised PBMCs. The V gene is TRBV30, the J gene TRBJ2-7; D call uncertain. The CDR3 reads CAWSVVAYEQYF. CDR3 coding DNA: TGTGCCTGGAGTGTCGTTGCCTACGAGCAGTACTTC. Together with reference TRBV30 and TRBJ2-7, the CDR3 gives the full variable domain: SQTIHQWPATLVQPVGSPLSLECTVEGTSNPNLYWYRQAAGRGLQLLFYSVGIGQISSEVPQNLSASRPQDRQFILSSKKLLLSDSGFYLCAWSVVAYEQYFGPGTRLTVT.